The 30 T cell receptor beta chains below come from one sample, sequenced in a study of shared clonotypes between healthy human individuals. Data came from immunoSEQ multiplex PCR; TCRdb stores just in-frame clones and leaves some out. The table includes about 590,000 clones, roughly 96% detected once. Terminally differentiated effector memory CD45RA+ cells were excluded from the naive CD8 cells, which were CD45RO-negative and positively selected for CCR7. Specimen: naive CD8+ T cells sorted from blood. The receptors shown here come from a woman in her twenties or thirties in good health.

The chain recombines TRBV6-5 with TRBJ2-1, with D possibly matching TRBD2 (6 bases). V lost 8 bases, J lost 2 bases, and 7 bases lay in between. This CDR3 comprises 12 residues. Germline V CDR1 and CDR2: MNHEY, SVGAGI. CDR3 protein: CASGRTYNEQFF. The DNA for the CDR3 is TGTGCCAGCGGGAGGACCTACAATGAGCAGTTCTTC.

This sequence joins TRBV25-1 and TRBJ2-5, with D possibly matching TRBD2 (6 bases). CDR1 is MGHDK, CDR2 SYGVNS, per germline. V shed 3 bases and J shed 3 bases, with 14 bases lying between them. The CDR3 consists of 15 residues. CDR3 sequence reads: CASSDGLALKETQYF. The CDR3 nucleotides read TGTGCCAGCAGTGATGGGCTAGCGTTAAAAGAGACCCAGTACTTC.

The chain uses TRBV27 and TRBJ2-7; D possibly corresponds to TRBD1 (6 bases). The CDR3 has 15 residues. The germline V and J ends were trimmed by 2 bases and 3 bases, with 14 bases remaining between them. CDR1 and CDR2 from the germline V gene are MNHEY and SMNVEV (reference sequence). The CDR3 bases are TGTGCCAGCAGTTTAGCGACAGGAGGTAGCTACGAGCAGTACTTC. Translation gives CASSLATGGSYEQYF.

The chain employs TRBV7-8 and TRBJ1-4, with TRBD1 as a possible D gene (5 bases). Trimming pared 2 bases from V and 3 bases from J, leaving 10 bases between. This CDR3 has 15 residues. The germline V gene encodes CDR1 SGHVS and CDR2 FQNEAQ. The DNA for the CDR3 is TGTGCCAGCAGCTTACGCAGGGTGGCTAATGAAAAACTGTTTTTT. This sequence encodes CASSLRRVANEKLFF.

The CDR3 DNA follows: TGTGCCAGCAGCCACCACGATAACTGGTACGAGCAGTACTTC. As protein: CASSHHDNWYEQYF. The gene calls are TRBV13 and TRBJ2-7; D uncertain. Trimming removed 5 bases at V and 4 bases at J, with 15 bases between. The CDR3 has 14 amino acids. The germline CDR1 and CDR2 sequences are PRHDT and FYEKMQ (reference sequence).

This chain links TRBV23-1 with TRBJ1-2; 7 positions match TRBD1. TRBV23-1 has ORF status, its function being uncertain. The CDR3 runs to 14 residues. The CDR3 nucleotides read TGCCCGGGACAGAAACTTCTTGCTAACTATGGCTACACCTTC. Translated, it gives CPGQKLLANYGYTF.

On this clone: Other DNA sequences from this sample encode an identical CDR3 as well. The V gene is TRBV7-8, the J gene TRBJ2-3; the match to TRBD2 covers 10 bases. The germline gives CDR1 SGHVS, CDR2 FQNEAQ. The ends lost 0 bases at V and 1 base at J; junction bases unmatched: 1. This CDR3 comprises 16 residues. The CDR3 reads CASSLALAGGTDTQYF. The CDR3 coding sequence is TGTGCCAGCAGCTTAGCGCTAGCGGGGGGCACAGATACGCAGTATTTT.

The J gene is TRBJ2-7, the V gene TRBV5-1; 7 nucleotides align to TRBD1. Germline V gene data show CDR1 as SGHRS and CDR2 as YFSETQ. V lost 4 bases to trimming and J lost 4 bases; unmatched junction nucleotides: 5. This CDR3 has 13 residues. The CDR3 loop is CASSVGQDYEQYF. The CDR3 coding sequence is TGCGCCAGCAGCGTTGGACAGGATTACGAGCAGTACTTC.

The gene calls are TRBV19 and TRBJ2-7; no definite D call. This CDR3 comprises 15 residues. Germline CDR1 is LNHDA and CDR2 is SQIVND (reference sequence). V was pared by 5 bases and J by 3 bases, with 17 bases between. The CDR3 sequence: CASSFDPRPVYEQYF. CDR3 nucleotides: TGTGCCAGTAGTTTCGATCCCCGGCCGGTCTACGAGCAGTACTTC. Combining the CDR3 with reference TRBV19 and TRBJ2-7 gives the whole variable domain DGGITQSPKYLFRKEGQNVTLSCEQNLNHDAMYWYRQDPGQGLRLIYYSQIVNDFQKGDIAEGYSVSREKKESFPLTVTSAQKNPTAFYLCASSFDPRPVYEQYFGPGTRLTVT.

This chain uses TRBV6-6 with TRBJ1-5; D remains ambiguous. This CDR3 spans 13 amino acids. Trimming left V 6 bases short and J 2 bases short, with 8 bases between. Germline V CDR1 and CDR2: MNHNY, SVGAGI (reference sequence). The CDR3 sequence: CASSNGGNQPQHF. Written as DNA, the CDR3 is TGTGCCAGCAGCAACGGGGGCAATCAGCCCCAGCATTTT.

This chain connects TRBV6-5 to TRBJ2-5; no firm D call. This CDR3 comprises 14 residues. The germline V and J ends were trimmed by 2 bases and 4 bases, with 11 bases remaining between them. Per germline, CDR1 MNHEY and CDR2 SVGAGI. CDR3 nucleotide sequence: TGTGCCAGCAGTTACCCGCCCGGTGGAGAGACCCAGTACTTC. This translates into CASSYPPGGETQYF.

The chain combines TRBV4-2 with TRBJ2-5, with 7 nucleotides matching TRBD2. After removal of 6 bases from V and 3 bases from J, the junction contained 16 bases not matched to a gene. Germline CDR1 and CDR2: LGHNA and YNFKEQ. The CDR3 totals 17 residues. DNA for the CDR3: TGTGCCAGCAGTCTTTCTCTCCCAGCAGCGGGAAAAGAGACCCAGTACTTC. It translates to CASSLSLPAAGKETQYF.

The gene calls are TRBV5-6 and TRBJ1-5; TRBD1 aligns across 10 bases. In germline, CDR1 is SGHDT, CDR2 YYEEEE. V trimming: 3 bases; J trimming: 2 bases; junction bases outside the gene matches: 5. The CDR3 totals 16 residues. The CDR3 DNA reads TGTGCCAGCAGCTGGGGACAGGGGTTTGGCAATCAGCCCCAGCATTTT. It yields the protein CASSWGQGFGNQPQHF.

This clone was detected once. The chain combines TRBV19 with TRBJ2-1; maybe TRBD1 (5 bases). Trimming removed 7 bases at V and 2 bases at J, with 21 bases between. CDR1 LNHDA and CDR2 SQIVND come from the germline V gene (reference sequence). CDR3 length: 17 residues. CDR3 protein: CASIGFSAGRTYNEQFF. The CDR3, as DNA: TGTGCCAGTATCGGTTTTTCGGCAGGGCGTACCTACAATGAGCAGTTCTTC.

The chain joins TRBV13 to TRBJ1-2; D is unclear. Germline V gene lookup returns CDR1 PRHDT and CDR2 FYEKMQ (reference sequence). The CDR3 contains 13 residues. Trimming removed 5 bases at V and 7 bases at J, with 14 bases between. The CDR3 bases are TGTGCCAGCAGCCCCCAGGAAGAGCCTGGCTACACCTTC. Translated, it gives CASSPQEEPGYTF.

The chain uses TRBV28 and TRBJ2-3; D may be TRBD1 (5 bases). Germline CDR1 reads MDHEN; CDR2 reads SYDVKM. There are 16 residues in the CDR3. V dropped 4 bases and J dropped 6 bases, with 20 bases sitting between them. The CDR3 loop is CASSSPYRLQVDTQYF. The CDR3 DNA follows: TGTGCCAGCAGTTCCCCCTACAGGCTCCAGGTGGATACGCAGTATTTT.

This chain connects TRBV15 to TRBJ2-3; perhaps TRBD2 as D (5 bases). The germline V gene has CDR1 LNHNV and CDR2 YYDKDF (reference sequence). V was pared by 0 bases and J by 3 bases, with 10 bases between. The CDR3 is 15 amino acids. The CDR3 region is CATSRDIGSTDTQYF. In DNA form, the CDR3 reads TGTGCCACCAGCAGAGACATAGGGAGTACAGATACGCAGTATTTT.

This clone was detected once. Other DNA sequences in the sample encode the same CDR3. CDR3 in DNA: TGTGCCAGCTTCGCGGGGGGCACTGAAGCTTTCTTT. The encoded protein is CASFAGGTEAFF. The J gene is TRBJ1-1, the V gene TRBV5-5; maybe TRBD1 (5 bases). This CDR3 spans 12 amino acids. Trimming left V 7 bases short and J 4 bases short, with 11 bases between. From germline, CDR1 is SGHKS and CDR2 YYEKEE (reference sequence).

V usage is TRBV6-5 and J usage is TRBJ2-2; a possible D gene is TRBD1 (6 bases). The V end was cut by 4 bases, the J end by 1 base, with 10 bases between. The CDR3 loop spans 15 amino acids. Germline V gene lookup returns CDR1 MNHEY and CDR2 SVGAGI. Here the CDR3 DNA reads TGTGCCAGCAGTTCCGGGACACTGAACACCGGGGAGCTGTTTTTT. This codes for CASSSGTLNTGELFF.

The CDR3 loop reads CASRPVWEHQPQHF. The CDR3 DNA is TGTGCCAGCAGACCGGTATGGGAGCATCAGCCCCAGCATTTT. The chain uses TRBV28 and TRBJ1-5, with D uncertain. The ends were cut back, 6 bases at V and 5 bases at J, with 14 bases in the middle. Germline CDR1 is MDHEN and CDR2 is SYDVKM. The length of the CDR3 is 14 residues. The variable domain in full, completed from reference TRBV28 and TRBJ1-5, reads DVKVTQSSRYLVKRTGEKVFLECVQDMDHENMFWYRQDPGLGLRLIYFSYDVKMKEKGDIPEGYSVSREKKERFSLILESASTNQTSMYLCASRPVWEHQPQHFGDGTRLSIL.

This chain links TRBV13 with TRBJ2-7; D may be TRBD1 (6 bases). Germline-derived CDR1 and CDR2 are PRHDT and FYEKMQ (reference sequence). The CDR3 has 16 amino acids. V was pared by 1 base and J by 5 bases, with 18 bases between. CDR3 in amino acids: CASSLACCTGTHEQYF. The CDR3 coding sequence is TGTGCCAGCAGCTTAGCTTGTTGTACAGGGACGCACGAGCAGTACTTC.

With respect to this clone: Other nucleotide sequences in the sample specify the same CDR3. The V call is TRBV19, the J call TRBJ2-7, with D hard to call. With 6 bases removed from V and 0 bases from J, the gap between germline ends came to 6 bases. Germline V gene sequence: CDR1 LNHDA, CDR2 SQIVND (reference sequence). The CDR3 runs 12 residues. The CDR3 bases are TGTGCCAGTAGCCCCGGCTCCTACGAGCAGTACTTC. Its translation: CASSPGSYEQYF.

The chain links TRBV6-5 to TRBJ2-2; perhaps D is TRBD1 or TRBD2 (5 bases each). The CDR3 runs to 13 residues. CDR1 is MNHEY, CDR2 SVGAGI, per germline. Deletions cut 2 bases from V and 6 bases from J, with 7 bases between. The CDR3 DNA is TGTGCCAGCAGTTACGTGGGACCCGGGGAGCTGTTTTTT. Its translation: CASSYVGPGELFF.

The V gene is TRBV7-9, the J gene TRBJ1-2; the match to TRBD1 covers 11 bases. V dropped 4 bases and J dropped 7; count of bases not matched to a gene: 8. Germline V gene sequence: CDR1 SEHNR, CDR2 FQNEAQ (reference sequence). The CDR3 length is 15 residues. DNA for the CDR3: TGTGCCAGCAGCTCAGGGACAGGGGGTTATGGTGGCTACACCTTC. It codes for CASSSGTGGYGGYTF. The whole variable domain, remainder taken from reference TRBV7-9 and TRBJ1-2, is DTGVSQNPRHKITKRGQNVTFRCDPISEHNRLYWYRQTLGQGPEFLTYFQNEAQLEKSRLLSDRFSAERPKGSFSTLEIQRTEQGDSAMYLCASSSGTGGYGGYTFGSGTRLTVV.

The chain recombines TRBV7-6 with TRBJ1-2, with 10 bases lining up with TRBD1. With V trimmed by 4 bases and J by 7 bases, 6 bases remained unmatched. This CDR3 comprises 14 residues. From germline, CDR1 is SGHVS and CDR2 FNYEAQ. The CDR3 nucleotides read TGTGCCAGCAGCTCCTCGACAGGGGGCTTTGGCTACACCTTC. Residues: CASSSSTGGFGYTF.

This chain joins TRBV29-1 and TRBJ2-2; D may correspond to TRBD1 or TRBD2 (6 bases each). Trimming removed 6 bases from V and 3 bases from J, with 17 bases in between. CDR3 length: 15 amino acids. Germline V lookup: CDR1 SQVTM, CDR2 ANQGSEA. The CDR3 spells CSVPLGGRDTGELFF. The CDR3 coding sequence is TGCAGCGTCCCCTTGGGGGGCAGAGACACCGGGGAGCTGTTTTTT.

The chain recombines TRBV9 with TRBJ2-7; weak D call: TRBD1 (6 bases). The CDR3 is 12 residues long. In germline, CDR1 is SGDLS, CDR2 YYNGEE. Deletions cut 0 bases from V and 7 bases from J, with 8 bases between. This CDR3 reads CASSVGGTEQYF. The CDR3 DNA reads as TGTGCCAGCAGCGTAGGAGGGACAGAGCAGTACTTC.

The chain links TRBV15 to TRBJ2-7, with TRBD2 as a possible D gene (6 bases). Germline V gene lookup returns CDR1 LNHNV and CDR2 YYDKDF (reference sequence). V gave up 3 bases and J gave up 2 bases, with 17 bases separating them. The CDR3 has 16 residues. Written as DNA, the CDR3 is TGTGCCACCAGCAGTACCGTCGGGAGCTTACCCTACGAGCAGTACTTC. Protein product: CATSSTVGSLPYEQYF.

This chain links TRBV28 with TRBJ2-7, with D possibly being TRBD2 (6 bases). Deletions cut 1 base from V and 4 bases from J, with 17 bases between. The CDR3 totals 16 residues. The V gene's germline CDR1 is MDHEN and CDR2 SYDVKM. CDR3 amino acids: CASSLSRVGGWYEQYF. DNA for the CDR3: TGTGCCAGCAGTTTATCCCGGGTGGGAGGTTGGTACGAGCAGTACTTC.

For this clone: Germline and junction disagree at one end, which may indicate a read error. The V and J genes are TRBV2 and TRBJ2-1; no firm D call. Germline assignment: CDR1 SNHLY and CDR2 FYNNEI. The CDR3 runs to 11 residues. For the CDR3, the DNA is TGTGCCAGCAGAGGACCTCAAAAGGAGCTCTTC. The encoded protein is CASRGPQKELF.